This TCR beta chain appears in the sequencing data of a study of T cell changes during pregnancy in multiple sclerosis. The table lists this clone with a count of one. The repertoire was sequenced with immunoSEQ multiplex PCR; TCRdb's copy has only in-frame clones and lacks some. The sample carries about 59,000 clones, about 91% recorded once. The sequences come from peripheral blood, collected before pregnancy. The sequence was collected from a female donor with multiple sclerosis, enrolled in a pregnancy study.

The CDR3 region is CATRGGTGGTYEQYF. CDR3 DNA: TGTGCCACTAGGGGAGGGACAGGGGGCACCTACGAGCAGTACTTC. The rearrangement links TRBV19 to TRBJ2-7; 12 nucleotides align to TRBD1. Germline CDR1 reads LNHDA; CDR2 reads SQIVND (reference sequence). The CDR3 runs to 15 residues. V dropped 10 bases and J dropped 2; count of bases not matched to a gene: 9. The full variable domain, completed using reference TRBV19 and TRBJ2-7, is DGGITQSPKYLFRKEGQNVTLSCEQNLNHDAMYWYRQDPGQGLRLIYYSQIVNDFQKGDIAEGYSVSREKKESFPLTVTSAQKNPTAFYLCATRGGTGGTYEQYFGPGTRLTVT.